What follows is one T cell receptor (beta chain) and its context. The method was immunoSEQ multiplex PCR; TCRdb's version includes in-frame clones alone and lacks a portion of them. The sample shows a few hundred thousand clones, around 84% of them seen only once. The CDR3 spans 15 residues. Trimming removed 4 bases at V and 3 bases at J, with 12 bases between. The germline CDR1 and CDR2 sequences are KGHDR and SFDVKD. This entry comes from a study of blood T cell repertoires in COVID-19. The specimen was PBMCs or T cells enriched from blood (not recorded which). The chain links TRBV24-1 to TRBJ1-5, with D hard to call. The sequence derives from a man younger than 40 with acute COVID-19. The CDR3, as DNA: TGTGCCACCAGTGAAGGAGACGGCTACAATCAGCCCCAGCATTTT. It encodes CATSEGDGYNQPQHF.